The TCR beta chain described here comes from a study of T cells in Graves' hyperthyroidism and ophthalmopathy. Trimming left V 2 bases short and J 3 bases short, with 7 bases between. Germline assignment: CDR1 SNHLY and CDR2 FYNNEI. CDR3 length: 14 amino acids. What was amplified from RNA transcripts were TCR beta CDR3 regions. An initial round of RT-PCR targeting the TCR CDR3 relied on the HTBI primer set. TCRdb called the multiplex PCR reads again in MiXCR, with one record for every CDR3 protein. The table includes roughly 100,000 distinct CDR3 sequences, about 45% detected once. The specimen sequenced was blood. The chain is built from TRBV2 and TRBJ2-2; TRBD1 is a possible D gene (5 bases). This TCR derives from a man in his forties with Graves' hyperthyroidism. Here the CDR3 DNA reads TGTGCCAGCAGTGAACTGACAGACACCGGGGAGCTGTTTTTT. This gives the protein CASSELTDTGELFF.